The rows below give T cell receptor beta chains drawn from one sample of a study of OX40 agonist ivuxolimab in advanced cancers. Generated by immunoSEQ multiplex PCR, the TCRdb table keeps only in-frame clones and is missing some. The repertoire holds tens of thousands of clones, about four fifths seen once, with 4.6% in the top ten. The input for sequencing was CD4+ or CD8+ T cells sorted from blood, taken in a trial of the OX40 agonist ivuxolimab. All receptors derive from an adult with an advanced solid tumor such as melanoma, head and neck, liver or kidney cancer. The CDR3 runs from the conserved cysteine through the conserved F or W. A D gene is named only where the DNA matches it firmly. Size tells how often a clone was seen (once, few, many) or the class of an expanded clone, and some rows leave it out.

CDR3: CASSEPTWTEQFF
DNA: TGTGCCAGCAGTGAACCCACGTGGACTGAGCAGTTCTTC
V: TRBV25-1
J: TRBJ2-1
length: 13
size: once
D: -

CDR3: CASNGGFYGYTF
DNA: TGTGCCAGCAACGGCGGTTTCTATGGCTACACCTTC
V: TRBV2
J: TRBJ1-2
length: 12
size: -
D: -

CDR3: CASSGEGHLSYEQYF
DNA: TGTGCCAGCAGTGGCGAGGGACACCTCTCCTACGAGCAGTACTTC
V: TRBV6-1
J: TRBJ2-7
length: 15
size: once
D: -

CDR3: CASSRYPRDKETQYF
DNA: TGCGCCAGCAGCCGATACCCCAGGGACAAAGAGACCCAGTACTTC
V: TRBV4-1
J: TRBJ2-5
length: 15
size: -
D: -

CDR3: CATSRDQVDSYEQYF
DNA: TGTGCCACCAGCAGAGATCAGGTGGACTCCTACGAGCAGTACTTC
V: TRBV15
J: TRBJ2-7
length: 15
size: -
D: -

CDR3: CASSPQTGSYNEQFF
DNA: TGTGCCAGCAGCCCCCAGACAGGGTCCTACAATGAGCAGTTCTTC
V: TRBV7-3
J: TRBJ2-1
length: 15
size: -
D: TRBD1

CDR3: CASSTGLTGELFF
DNA: TGCGCCAGCAGCACAGGGCTCACCGGGGAGCTGTTTTTT
V: TRBV5-1
J: TRBJ2-2
length: 13
size: -
D: -

CDR3: CASSLGGVGFLDTQYF
DNA: TGTGCCAGCAGTTTAGGGGGGGTTGGGTTTTTGGATACGCAGTATTTT
V: TRBV28
J: TRBJ2-3
length: 16
size: -
D: TRBD2

CDR3: CATQHRGNQPQHF
DNA: TGTGCCACCCAGCACAGGGGCAATCAGCCCCAGCATTTT
V: TRBV2
J: TRBJ1-5
length: 13
size: medium-sized
D: -

CDR3: CASIGTSSRTYEQYF
DNA: TGTGCCAGCATTGGGACCTCATCTCGGACCTACGAGCAGTACTTC
V: TRBV6-1
J: TRBJ2-7
length: 15
size: -
D: -

CDR3: CASSYFSQGGNTEAFF
DNA: TGTGCCAGCAGTTACTTCTCCCAGGGAGGTAACACTGAAGCTTTCTTT
V: TRBV6-5
J: TRBJ1-1
length: 16
size: -
D: -

CDR3: CSVKWGLATGELFF
DNA: TGCAGCGTGAAATGGGGACTCGCAACCGGGGAGCTGTTTTTT
V: TRBV29-1
J: TRBJ2-2
length: 14
size: once
D: -

CDR3: CSGTVTGNTEAFF
DNA: TGCAGCGGAACAGTAACGGGCAACACTGAAGCTTTCTTT
V: TRBV29-1
J: TRBJ1-1
length: 13
size: -
D: -

CDR3: CASSPTGVDEKLFF
DNA: TGTGCCAGCTCACCAACGGGGGTAGATGAAAAACTGTTTTTT
V: TRBV18
J: TRBJ1-4
length: 14
size: -
D: -

CDR3: CASSVKERGPYEQYF
DNA: TGTGCCAGCAGCGTTAAAGAGCGGGGGCCCTACGAGCAGTACTTC
V: TRBV9
J: TRBJ2-7
length: 15
size: -
D: TRBD2

CDR3: CASSPLLQGGYGYTF
DNA: TGCGCCAGCAGCCCCCTATTACAGGGAGGCTATGGCTACACCTTC
V: TRBV5-1
J: TRBJ1-2
length: 15
size: -
D: -

CDR3: CASSVGQYSNQPQHF
DNA: TGTGCCAGCAGCGTAGGACAGTATAGCAATCAGCCCCAGCATTTT
V: TRBV2
J: TRBJ1-5
length: 15
size: -
D: -

CDR3: CSATGTYEQYF
DNA: TGCAGCGCCACAGGGACCTACGAGCAGTACTTC
V: TRBV29-1
J: TRBJ2-7
length: 11
size: -
D: -